Reported below is one T cell receptor (beta chain). No antigen is known for it. Qualities for individual bases were not recorded, and no much larger clone is one base off. The immunoSEQ Assay, a bias-controlled multiplex PCR, was used to amplify TCRbeta CDR3 regions from genomic DNA. As for the authors' bioinformatics: Within the assay, amplification of reference gene primers was used to estimate how many nucleated cells each sample contained. To quantify the absolute abundance of each unique TCRbeta CDR3 rearrangement, sequence reads were collapsed and filtered. For each sample, productive Simpson clonality was calculated by taking the square root of Simpson's diversity index across productive rearrangements. Sourced from immuneACCESS, this table was stored by TCRdb with only in-frame sequences that have V and J called. A share of the clones is absent; for the studies checked, an unresolved V gene accounts for under half, and the remainder has no known explanation. That table is the source of V, J and clone size, and D and trimming were worked out from the DNA. Present in this sample are 150,000 to 200,000 clones, nearly 90% of which were seen just once. The ten largest make up 20% to 25% of the sample.

The CDR3 holds 14 amino acids from the cysteine to the phenylalanine. The retained sequence is limited to the CDR3, 42 bases, with the frame set at the first base. The germline V gene (reference sequence) sets CDR1 to MNHEY and CDR2 to SMNVEV. V loses 6 bases, J loses 4 bases, and the germline ends lie 15 bases apart. Each collaborating institution followed its own protocols to collect whole blood in K2EDTA tubes. For TCRbeta analysis, collaborators shipped samples as frozen whole blood, isolated PBMCs, or DNA extracted from either of those sample types. This entry comes from a study of blood T cell repertoires in COVID-19 (dated by TCRdb to 2018 to 2020). Study-wide context: The collaborator samples originated in the United States, Italy and Spain and spanned the acute and convalescent phases of COVID-19. The material from the prospective study consisted of cDNA or gDNA derived from T cells, B-cell-depleted T cells, or PBMCs. The dataset comprised deeply sampled blood TCRbeta repertoires from subjects exposed to, actively infected with, or recovered from COVID-19. A freely available public database, intended as a resource for researchers studying the immune response to SARS-CoV-2, is where the repertoires were released. Samples were obtained from the ongoing ImmuneRACE study (first 160 participants) and from about 1,300 subjects provided by 6 global collaborators. A de-identified subject ID, COVID-19 status, age in years and sex were almost always included in the sample metadata. Where available, HLA class I and class II types were obtained from metadata supplied by the sample provider rather than from assay-based typing.

General study outcomes and caveats: The amount of clinical and demographic metadata varied by source and participant and was provided uncurated.

Recombination connected TRBV27 to TRBJ1-2, with TRBD1 perhaps the D gene, on 6 matching bases. The TCR sequence derives from a man in his sixties with active or convalescent COVID-19. Sequenced material: peripheral blood. The nucleotide sequence reads TGTGCCAGCAGCTCAAACAGGGCGTCCTATGGCTACACCTTC. This encodes CASSSNRASYGYTF.